Described below is a single T cell receptor beta chain sequence and its context. As originally analysed: Nucleated cell number was recorded as an estimate derived from reference gene primer amplification. Some clones are missing from TCRdb's copy, which holds only in-frame ones; the method was immunoSEQ multiplex PCR. Clone size and V and J calls were adopted from that table, with D and trimming inferred from the DNA. The data hold fewer than 600,000 clones, with 88% observed a single time. The data derive from a study of blood T cell repertoires in COVID-19. The cohort comprised adults aged 18 to 89 years residing in approximately 25 US areas. Trimming took 3 bases from V and 5 from J; bases not matched to a gene: 9. CDR3 length: 16 residues. Germline values: CDR1 SGDLS, CDR2 YYNGEE.

This receptor was identified in a woman aged 35 to 49 who had recovered from COVID-19. This chain links TRBV9 with TRBJ2-1; 9 bases are a match to TRBD1. The material sequenced was PBMCs or T cells enriched from blood (not recorded which). CDR3 DNA: TGTGCCAGCAGCGGCGCCGGGACAGGGAGAAACAATGAGCAGTTCTTC. This gives the protein CASSGAGTGRNNEQFF. The whole variable domain, remainder taken from reference TRBV9 and TRBJ2-1, is DSGVTQTPKHLITATGQRVTLRCSPRSGDLSVYWYQQSLDQGLQFLIQYYNGEERAKGNILERFSAQQFPDLHSELNLSSLELGDSALYFCASSGAGTGRNNEQFFGPGTRLTVL.